This section outlines one T cell receptor (beta chain) sequence together with its context. What it binds is not known. Clinicians diagnosed patients from clinical symptoms, serum thyroxine and TRAb, thyroid ultrasound and orbital computed tomography. Fresh 10 ml peripheral blood yielded PBMCs. The data originate from a study of T cells in Graves' hyperthyroidism and ophthalmopathy. TCR beta CDR3 regions were amplified from RNA. In the first-round RT-PCR of the TCR CDR3, the HTBI primer set was used. TCRdb used MiXCR to reprocess the multiplex PCR reads, holding one entry per CDR3 protein. This sample carries over 350,000 distinct CDR3 sequences, more than 13% of them seen once, and the ten largest clones take under 30%. General study findings and limits: Stable hyperthyroidism was separated from ophthalmopathy by a model based on 13 V-J features.

The sequencing input was blood. The receptor was isolated from a man aged 50-60 years with Graves' ophthalmopathy.

The CDR3 region is CASTRGAGGPISTDTQYF. The CDR3 DNA follows: TGTGCCAGCACCCGTGGAGCGGGAGGGCCGATAAGCACAGATACGCAGTATTTT. The J gene is TRBJ2-3, the V gene TRBV12-3 or TRBV12-4; 10 bases align to TRBD2. The CDR3 length is 18 residues. Trimming at V came to 7 bases and at J to 0 bases, leaving 13 bases not matched to a gene.